This T cell receptor beta chain was profiled in a study of blood T cell repertoires in COVID-19. The CDR3 totals 12 residues. The germline V and J ends were trimmed by 1 base and 12 bases, with 10 bases remaining between them. Germline V gives CDR1 LGHDT, CDR2 YNNKEL (reference sequence). Per the study methods: The authors estimated nucleated cell counts from reference gene primer amplification. Libraries were prepared by immunoSEQ multiplex PCR; TCRdb keeps only in-frame clonotypes and omits some of them. V and J calls and clone size come straight from that table; D and trimming were deduced from the DNA. The data contain over 65,000 clones, about nine tenths of them singletons.

This sequence was found in a man aged 25 to 40 with acute or convalescent COVID-19. V and J are TRBV3-1 (or the pseudogene TRBV3-2) and TRBJ2-1; maybe TRBD1 (6 bases). Sequencing was carried out using peripheral blood. The CDR3 sequence: CASSQVGGRQFF. DNA of the CDR3: TGTGCCAGCAGCCAAGTAGGGGGTAGGCAGTTCTTC.